Below are 24 T cell receptor beta chains sequenced from a single sample in a study of blood T cells in healthy people across ages. Sample-barcoded 5' priming and a J-beta primer mix drove a second PCR of roughly 6 to 12 cycles. From the 5' RACE reads, TCRdb called clonotypes with MiXCR, one entry per CDR3 protein. In the table there are 1.5 million to 2 million distinct CDR3 sequences, roughly 52% of which are singletons. Sequencing was done on a sample of blood. Receptors originate from a woman in her thirties or forties in good health.

V is TRBV4-2 and J is TRBJ2-3, with 7 bases identical to TRBD1. The J segment lost 2 bases and the V segment lost 2 bases, leaving 4 bases of the junction unmatched. Per the germline V gene, CDR1 is LGHNA and CDR2 is YNFKEQ. The CDR3 length is 15 residues. This CDR3 is CASSQLTGNTDTQYF. The DNA of the CDR3 is TGTGCCAGCAGCCAATTGACAGGGAACACAGATACGCAGTATTTT.

A few counts support this clonotype. V and J are TRBV20-1 and TRBJ2-1; 14 positions match TRBD2. Germline V gene lookup returns CDR1 DFQATT and CDR2 SNEGSKA (reference sequence). Unmatched junction bases numbered 7, after V lost 6 bases and J lost 0 bases. This CDR3 region has 17 residues. CDR3 sequence reads: CSAYGLAGGSSYNEQFF. Here the CDR3 DNA reads TGCAGTGCGTACGGACTAGCGGGGGGAAGCTCCTACAATGAGCAGTTCTTC.

The chain recombines TRBV7-6 with TRBJ2-3; TRBD2 matches 8 bases. V shed 1 base and J 5 bases; nucleotides not matched to a gene: 17. The CDR3 has 19 residues. Germline V lookup: CDR1 SGHVS, CDR2 FNYEAQ. The CDR3 loop reads CASSLDPPAGVFGLDTQYF. In DNA form, the CDR3 reads TGTGCCAGCAGCTTAGACCCGCCAGCGGGGGTGTTCGGACTAGATACGCAGTATTTT.

CDR3 sequence (DNA): TGTGCCAGCAGCGGAACGACAGGGAAATCGGGAGAGACCCAGTACTTC. Amino acids: CASSGTTGKSGETQYF. V usage is TRBV28 and J usage is TRBJ2-7, with 7 bases fitting TRBD1. The end of the DNA fits TRBJ2-5 better, so the J call may be wrong. This CDR3 is 16 amino acids long. Germline assignment: CDR1 MDHEN and CDR2 SYDVKM.

This clonotype was seen a few times. This rearrangement joins TRBV10-3 to TRBJ2-4; D is unresolved. There are 16 residues in the CDR3. V lost 2 bases to trimming and J lost 3 bases, with 14 bases between them. Germline loops: CDR1 ENHRY, CDR2 SYGVKD. This CDR3 reads CAISEKEPSGKNIQYF. DNA of the CDR3: TGTGCCATCAGTGAGAAGGAGCCTTCGGGCAAAAACATTCAGTACTTC.

V is TRBV5-1 and J is TRBJ2-7, with TRBD1 identical over 8 bases. Germline V lookup: CDR1 SGHRS, CDR2 YFSETQ. This CDR3 contains 14 residues. With V trimmed by 0 bases and J by 3 bases, 2 bases remained unmatched. The CDR3 here is CASSLVQGVYEQYF. The CDR3 coding sequence is TGCGCCAGCAGCTTGGTACAGGGGGTCTACGAGCAGTACTTC.

This rearrangement joins TRBV25-1 to TRBJ2-3; no reliable D call. The germline V gene encodes CDR1 MGHDK and CDR2 SYGVNS. Trimming stripped 5 bases from V and 3 bases from J, with 15 bases between. The CDR3 is 15 amino acids. Here the CDR3 DNA reads TGTGCCAGCAGTTCCCCTCTGCCCCGGACAGATACGCAGTATTTT. Amino acid sequence: CASSSPLPRTDTQYF.

The chain recombines TRBV5-1 with TRBJ2-7; 8 bases match TRBD2. Trimming took 2 bases from V and 7 from J; bases not matched to a gene: 14. The CDR3 spans 16 residues. In germline, CDR1 is SGHRS, CDR2 YFSETQ. CDR3 protein: CASSFDSGVLVGEQYF. In DNA, the CDR3 is TGCGCCAGCAGCTTTGATAGCGGGGTTTTAGTGGGAGAGCAGTACTTC.

The V call is TRBV6-5, the J call TRBJ2-4; D is perhaps TRBD1 (6 bases). TRBJ2-5 explains the end of the DNA better; the J call may be wrong. Germline V lookup: CDR1 MNHEY, CDR2 SVGAGI. The length of the CDR3 is 14 residues. In DNA form, the CDR3 reads TGTGCCAGCAGTCTGGACAGAAGCAGAGAGACCCAGTACTTC. Its protein product is CASSLDRSRETQYF.

The chain is built from TRBV28 and TRBJ2-1, with a weak D call TRBD2 (6 bases). The CDR3 is 14 amino acids. With 7 bases removed from V and 6 bases from J, the gap between germline ends came to 16 bases. Per the germline V gene, CDR1 is MDHEN and CDR2 is SYDVKM. CDR3 protein: CASMGTLGLNEQFF. For the CDR3, the DNA is TGTGCCAGCATGGGGACTTTAGGCCTCAATGAGCAGTTCTTC.

This clonotype was seen a handful of times. This chain uses TRBV7-2 with TRBJ2-1; tentatively, D is TRBD2 (5 bases). CDR3 length equals 18 residues. Germline assignment: CDR1 SGHTA and CDR2 FQGNSA. V lost 0 bases and J 1 base, leaving 16 bases between the germline ends. The CDR3 spells CASSLAVSRGSSYNEQFF. DNA for the CDR3: TGTGCCAGCAGCTTAGCGGTGAGTCGGGGAAGTTCCTACAATGAGCAGTTCTTC.

The chain has TRBV7-9 and TRBJ2-5, with D possibly TRBD1 on 7 matching bases. The end of the DNA is better explained by TRBJ2-7, so the J call may be wrong. Looked up from germline, CDR1 is SEHNR and CDR2 is FQNEAQ (reference sequence). The CDR3 loop spans 14 amino acids. The CDR3 coding sequence is TGTGCCAGCAGCCCCAGACAGGGAGGAGACGAGCAGTACTTC. Encoded protein: CASSPRQGGDEQYF.

This clonotype was observed many times. This chain connects TRBV6-5 to TRBJ2-7; 7 positions match TRBD1. The CDR3 covers 15 residues. V shed 0 bases and J 5 bases; nucleotides not matched to a gene: 7. CDR1 and CDR2 from the germline V gene are MNHEY and SVGAGI. The CDR3 loop is CASSYSNRGLNEQYF. The CDR3 DNA is TGTGCCAGCAGTTACTCTAACAGGGGCTTAAACGAGCAGTACTTC.

This clonotype has only a few counts. The gene calls are TRBV9 and TRBJ2-7; D is possibly TRBD1 or TRBD2 (6 bases each). This CDR3 comprises 15 residues. Germline CDR1 and CDR2: SGDLS and YYNGEE. V lost 4 bases and J lost 7, with 21 bases in between. Here the CDR3 reads CASSPSSRGHNEQYF. The CDR3 bases are TGTGCCAGCAGCCCCAGCAGTCGGGGGCACAATGAGCAGTACTTC.

V gene TRBV9 combines with J gene TRBJ2-5; TRBD1 agrees at 9 bases. The better agreement between TRBJ2-7 and the DNA end casts doubt on the J call. Germline V gene data show CDR1 as SGDLS and CDR2 as YYNGEE. CDR3 size: 17 residues. The CDR3 sequence is CASSVAQGTGKVHEQYF. CDR3 DNA: TGTGCCAGCAGCGTAGCTCAAGGGACAGGGAAGGTCCACGAGCAGTACTTC.

This clonotype was detected only a few times. With a much larger clone just one base away, this may be a read error. The chain has TRBV7-2 and TRBJ2-7; D might be TRBD2 (7 bases). From germline, CDR1 is SGHTA and CDR2 FQGNSA. CDR3 size: 13 residues. Trimming took off 4 bases at V and 7 bases at J, with 14 bases between the two ends. The DNA for the CDR3 is TGTGCCAGCAGCTCCTTCGGGGGGCGGGAGCAGTACTTC. This gives the protein CASSSFGGREQYF.

V usage is TRBV6-5 and J usage is TRBJ1-4; D is unresolved. This CDR3 comprises 17 residues. From germline, CDR1 is MNHEY and CDR2 SVGAGI. V gave up 0 bases and J gave up 0 bases, with 11 bases separating them. The CDR3 region has the DNA TGTGCCAGCAGTTACTCCTATATGGGTGCAACTAATGAAAAACTGTTTTTT. Protein: CASSYSYMGATNEKLFF.

In its sample, this clonotype was seen a few times. The rearrangement uses TRBV12-3 or TRBV12-4 and TRBJ2-2, with 7 bases fitting TRBD1. The CDR3 spans 12 residues. The V and J ends lost 5 bases and 6 bases, in that order; junction bases with no gene match: 0. For the CDR3, the DNA is TGTGCCAGCAGTACAGGGGCCGGGGAGCTGTTTTTT. Amino acids: CASSTGAGELFF.

The genes are TRBV6-2 or TRBV6-3 and TRBJ2-3; weak D call: TRBD2 (7 bases). The germline gives CDR1 MNHEY, CDR2 SVGEGT. Trimming cost V 2 bases and J 1 base, with 28 bases left between them. The CDR3 is made up of 21 amino acids. In nucleotides, the CDR3 is TGTGCCAGCAGTTACCCTCGTGTGCGGGGGCCCGTGGATGGTGGCACAGATACGCAGTATTTT. Its translation: CASSYPRVRGPVDGGTDTQYF.

The chain couples TRBV20-1 to TRBJ2-1, with 10 bases identical to TRBD2. Per germline, CDR1 DFQATT and CDR2 SNEGSKA (reference sequence). CDR3 length equals 14 residues. V gave up 3 bases and J gave up 7 bases; unmatched junction bases: 6. The CDR3 DNA reads TGCAGTGCTAGGCTGGGACTAGCGTCGAATGAGCAGTTCTTC. Encoded protein: CSARLGLASNEQFF.

This chain joins TRBV6-5 and TRBJ1-2, with D unclear. Trimming shortened V by 0 bases and J by 8 bases, and 13 bases separated the two germline ends. There are 14 residues in the CDR3. Germline V gene lookup returns CDR1 MNHEY and CDR2 SVGAGI. In DNA form, the CDR3 reads TGTGCCAGCAGTTACTCGACGGTTTTAGGAGGCTACACCTTC. This encodes CASSYSTVLGGYTF.

V is TRBV7-3 and J is TRBJ2-5; D call uncertain. The CDR3 is made up of 13 amino acids. CDR1 is SGHTA and CDR2 is FQGTGA in the germline V gene. V was trimmed by 4 bases and J by 2 bases, leaving 8 bases between them. The CDR3 DNA is TGTGCCAGCAGCTCCCCCCATCAAGAGACCCAGTACTTC. The encoded protein is CASSSPHQETQYF.

The chain links TRBV2 to TRBJ2-1; D is possibly TRBD1 (5 bases). There are 14 residues in the CDR3. The germline V gene has CDR1 SNHLY and CDR2 FYNNEI. Trimming removed 6 bases from V and 7 bases from J, with 16 bases in between. The CDR3 bases are TGTGCCAGCAGATCTGACAGACCTACGAATGAGCAGTTCTTC. Its protein product is CASRSDRPTNEQFF.

The genes are TRBV4-2 and TRBJ2-3, with 10 nucleotides matching TRBD2. Trimming at V came to 0 bases and at J to 0 bases, leaving 12 bases not matched to a gene. There are 20 residues in the CDR3. Germline-derived CDR1 and CDR2 are LGHNA and YNFKEQ. The CDR3: CASSQEASGGARLSTDTQYF. Here the CDR3 DNA reads TGTGCCAGCAGCCAAGAGGCCAGCGGGGGGGCCAGGCTTAGCACAGATACGCAGTATTTT.